The T cell receptor beta chain described here comes from a study of blood T cell repertoires in COVID-19. On the study more broadly: The cDNA or gDNA used as material had been derived from T cells, B-cell-depleted T cells, or PBMCs.

The assay was immunoSEQ multiplex PCR, and TCRdb's table has in-frame clones only and misses some. This sample has about 120,000 clones, with about 83% found just once. This CDR3 contains 14 residues. Germline V CDR1 and CDR2: MNHEY, SMNVEV (reference sequence). The V gene lost 3 bases and the J gene lost 2 bases, with 11 bases spanning the gap. Sequenced material: peripheral blood. The chain employs TRBV27 and TRBJ2-7; D may be TRBD2 (5 bases). The sequence derives from a man aged 55 to 70 with acute or convalescent COVID-19. Written as DNA, the CDR3 is TGTGCCAGCAGTTTGCAGGTAGCGCCCTACGAGCAGTACTTC. This gives the protein CASSLQVAPYEQYF.